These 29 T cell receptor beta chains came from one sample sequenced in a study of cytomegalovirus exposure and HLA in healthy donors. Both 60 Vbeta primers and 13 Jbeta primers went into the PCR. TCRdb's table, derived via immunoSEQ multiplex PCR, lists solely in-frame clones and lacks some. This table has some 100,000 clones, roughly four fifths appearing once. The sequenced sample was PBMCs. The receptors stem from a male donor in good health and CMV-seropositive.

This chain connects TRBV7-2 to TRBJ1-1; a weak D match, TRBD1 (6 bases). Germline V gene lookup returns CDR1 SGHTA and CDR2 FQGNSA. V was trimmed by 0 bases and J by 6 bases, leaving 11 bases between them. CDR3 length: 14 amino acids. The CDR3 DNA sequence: TGTGCCAGCAGCTTAGCTCCCGGACAGTCTGAAGCTTTCTTT. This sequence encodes CASSLAPGQSEAFF.

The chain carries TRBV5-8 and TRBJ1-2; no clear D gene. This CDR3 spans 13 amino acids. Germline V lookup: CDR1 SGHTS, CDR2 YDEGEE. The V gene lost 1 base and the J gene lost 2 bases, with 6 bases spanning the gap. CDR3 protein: CASSLYRNYGYTF. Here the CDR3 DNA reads TGTGCCAGCAGCTTGTACAGAAACTATGGCTACACCTTC.

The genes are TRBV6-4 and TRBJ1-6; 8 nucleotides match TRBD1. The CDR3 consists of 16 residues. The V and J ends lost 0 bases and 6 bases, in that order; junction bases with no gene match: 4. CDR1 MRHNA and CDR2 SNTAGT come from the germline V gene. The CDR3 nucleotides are TGTGCCAGCAGTGACTCCCCCGACAGGGGTAATTCACCCCTCCACTTT. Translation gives CASSDSPDRGNSPLHF.

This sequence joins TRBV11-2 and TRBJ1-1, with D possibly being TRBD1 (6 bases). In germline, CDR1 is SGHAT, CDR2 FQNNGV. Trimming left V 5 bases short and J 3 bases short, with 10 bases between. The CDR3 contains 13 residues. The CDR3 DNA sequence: TGTGCCAGCAGCCCACAGGGCTACACTGAAGCTTTCTTT. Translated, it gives CASSPQGYTEAFF.

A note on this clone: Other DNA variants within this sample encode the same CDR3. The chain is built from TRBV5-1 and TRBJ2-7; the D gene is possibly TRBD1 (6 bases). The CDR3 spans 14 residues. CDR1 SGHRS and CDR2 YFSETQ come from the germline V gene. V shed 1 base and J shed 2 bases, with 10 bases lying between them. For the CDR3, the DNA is TGCGCCAGCAGCTTGTCTGGGGGCACCTACGAGCAGTACTTC. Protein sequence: CASSLSGGTYEQYF.

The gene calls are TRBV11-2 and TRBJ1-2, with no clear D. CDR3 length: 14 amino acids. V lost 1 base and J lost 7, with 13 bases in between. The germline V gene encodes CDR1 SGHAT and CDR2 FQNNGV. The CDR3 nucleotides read TGTGCCAGCAGCTTAGTACGCCCATCAGGTGGCTACACCTTC. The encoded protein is CASSLVRPSGGYTF.

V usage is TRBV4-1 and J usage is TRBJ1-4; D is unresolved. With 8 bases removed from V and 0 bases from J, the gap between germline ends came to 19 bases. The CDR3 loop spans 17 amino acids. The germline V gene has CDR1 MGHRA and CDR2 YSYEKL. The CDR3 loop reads CASGSSSRGPTNEKLFF. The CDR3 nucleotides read TGCGCCAGCGGCAGCTCCAGCAGAGGGCCAACTAATGAAAAACTGTTTTTT.

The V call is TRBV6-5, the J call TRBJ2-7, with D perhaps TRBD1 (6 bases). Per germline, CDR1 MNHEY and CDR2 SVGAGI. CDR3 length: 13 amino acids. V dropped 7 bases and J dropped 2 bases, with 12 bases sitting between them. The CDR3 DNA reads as TGTGCCAGCACTCGACAGGCTCCCTACGAGCAGTACTTC. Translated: CASTRQAPYEQYF.

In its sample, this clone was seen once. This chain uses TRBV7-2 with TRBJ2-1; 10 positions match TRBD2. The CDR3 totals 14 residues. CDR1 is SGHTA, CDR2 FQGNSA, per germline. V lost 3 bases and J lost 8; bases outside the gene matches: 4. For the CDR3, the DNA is TGTGCCAGCAGCTTTAGCGGGGGGTCGGATGAGCAGTTCTTC. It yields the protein CASSFSGGSDEQFF.

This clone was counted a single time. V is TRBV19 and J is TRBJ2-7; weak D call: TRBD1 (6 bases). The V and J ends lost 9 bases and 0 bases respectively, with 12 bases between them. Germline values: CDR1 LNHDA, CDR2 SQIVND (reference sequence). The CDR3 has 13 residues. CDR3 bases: TGTGCCAGCACGAGGGGGAACTCCTACGAGCAGTACTTC. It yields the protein CASTRGNSYEQYF.

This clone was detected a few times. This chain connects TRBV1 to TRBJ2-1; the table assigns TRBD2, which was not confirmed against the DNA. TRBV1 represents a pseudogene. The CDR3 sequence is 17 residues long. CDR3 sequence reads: CTSSQAFGESSYNEQFF. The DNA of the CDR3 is TGCACCAGCAGCCAAGCTTTCGGGGAGAGCTCCTACAATGAGCAGTTCTTC.

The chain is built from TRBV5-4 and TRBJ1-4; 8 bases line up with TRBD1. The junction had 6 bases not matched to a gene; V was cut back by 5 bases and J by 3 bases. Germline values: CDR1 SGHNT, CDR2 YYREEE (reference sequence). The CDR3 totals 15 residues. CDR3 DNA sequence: TGTGCCAGCAGTAGCGCACAGGGGGCTAATGAAAAACTGTTTTTT. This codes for CASSSAQGANEKLFF.

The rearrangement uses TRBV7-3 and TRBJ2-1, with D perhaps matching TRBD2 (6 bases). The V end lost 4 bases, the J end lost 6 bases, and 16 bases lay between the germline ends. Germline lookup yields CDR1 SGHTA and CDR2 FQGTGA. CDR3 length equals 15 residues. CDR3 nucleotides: TGTGCCAGCAGCTCACCGGGAGATCAAAGCAATGAGCAGTTCTTC. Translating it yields CASSSPGDQSNEQFF. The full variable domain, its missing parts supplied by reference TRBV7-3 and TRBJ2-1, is GAGVSQTPSNKVTEKGKYVELRCDPISGHTALYWYRQSLGQGPEFLIYFQGTGAADDSGLPNDRFFAVRPEGSVSTLKIQRTERGDSAVYLCASSSPGDQSNEQFFGPGTRLTVL.

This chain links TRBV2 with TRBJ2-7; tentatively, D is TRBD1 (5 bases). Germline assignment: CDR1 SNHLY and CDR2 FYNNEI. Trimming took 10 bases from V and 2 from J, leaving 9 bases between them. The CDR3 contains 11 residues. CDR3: CATATAYEQYF. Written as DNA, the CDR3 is TGTGCCACCGCGACAGCCTACGAGCAGTACTTC.

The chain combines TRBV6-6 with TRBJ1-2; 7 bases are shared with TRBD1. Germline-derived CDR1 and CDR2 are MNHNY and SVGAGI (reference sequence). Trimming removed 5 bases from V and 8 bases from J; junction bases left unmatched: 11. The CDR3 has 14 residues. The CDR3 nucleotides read TGTGCCAGCAGTCAAGACAGGGCGCGTCGCGGCTACACCTTC. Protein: CASSQDRARRGYTF.

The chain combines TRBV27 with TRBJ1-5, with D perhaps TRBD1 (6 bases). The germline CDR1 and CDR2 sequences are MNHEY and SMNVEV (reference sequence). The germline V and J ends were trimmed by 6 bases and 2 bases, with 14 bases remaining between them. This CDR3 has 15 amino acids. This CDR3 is CASSAGDRGNQPQHF. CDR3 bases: TGTGCCAGCAGCGCAGGGGATCGGGGCAATCAGCCCCAGCATTTT.

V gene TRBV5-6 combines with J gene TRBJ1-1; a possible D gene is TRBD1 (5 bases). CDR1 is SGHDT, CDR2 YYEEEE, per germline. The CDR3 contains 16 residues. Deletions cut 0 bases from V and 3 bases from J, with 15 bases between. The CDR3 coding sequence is TGTGCCAGCAGCTTGGGAACGGGGGTAAGGTACACTGAAGCTTTCTTT. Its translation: CASSLGTGVRYTEAFF.

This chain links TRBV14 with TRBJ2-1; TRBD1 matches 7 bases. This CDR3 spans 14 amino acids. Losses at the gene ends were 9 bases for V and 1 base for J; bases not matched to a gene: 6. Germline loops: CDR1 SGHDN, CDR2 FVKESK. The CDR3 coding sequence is TGTGCCAGTACCGACAGGGCTTCCTACAATGAGCAGTTCTTC. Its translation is CASTDRASYNEQFF.

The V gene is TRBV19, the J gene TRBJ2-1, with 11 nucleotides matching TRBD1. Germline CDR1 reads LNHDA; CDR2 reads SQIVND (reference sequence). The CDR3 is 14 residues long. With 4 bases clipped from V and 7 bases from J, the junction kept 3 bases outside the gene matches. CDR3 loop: CASSTDRGLNEQFF. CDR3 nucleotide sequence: TGTGCCAGTAGTACGGACAGGGGGCTAAATGAGCAGTTCTTC.

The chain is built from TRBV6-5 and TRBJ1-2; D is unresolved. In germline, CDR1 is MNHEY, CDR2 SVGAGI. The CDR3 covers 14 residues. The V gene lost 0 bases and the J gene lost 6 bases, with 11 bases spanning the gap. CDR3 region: CASSYSPVLNGYTF. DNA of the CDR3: TGTGCCAGCAGTTACTCTCCCGTTCTTAATGGCTACACCTTC.

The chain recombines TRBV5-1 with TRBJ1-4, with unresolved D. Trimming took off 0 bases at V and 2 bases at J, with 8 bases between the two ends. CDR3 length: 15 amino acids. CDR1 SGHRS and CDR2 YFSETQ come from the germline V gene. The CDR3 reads CASSLAPPTNEKLFF. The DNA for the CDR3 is TGCGCCAGCAGCTTGGCCCCCCCGACTAATGAAAAACTGTTTTTT.

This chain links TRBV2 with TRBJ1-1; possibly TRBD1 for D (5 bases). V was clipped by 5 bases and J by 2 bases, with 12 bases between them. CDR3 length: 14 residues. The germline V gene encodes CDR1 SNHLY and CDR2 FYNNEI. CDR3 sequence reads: CASSFEWGNTEAFF. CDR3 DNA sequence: TGTGCCAGCAGTTTTGAGTGGGGCAACACTGAAGCTTTCTTT.

CDR3 nucleotide sequence: TGTGCCAGCAGCTCAGTTGAAAAACTGTTTTTT. Its protein product is CASSSVEKLFF. The chain combines TRBV11-2 with TRBJ1-4; D is ambiguous. The CDR3 covers 11 residues. Between the trimmed V and J ends, which lost 4 bases and 7 bases, there was a span of 4 bases. The germline V gene encodes CDR1 SGHAT and CDR2 FQNNGV.

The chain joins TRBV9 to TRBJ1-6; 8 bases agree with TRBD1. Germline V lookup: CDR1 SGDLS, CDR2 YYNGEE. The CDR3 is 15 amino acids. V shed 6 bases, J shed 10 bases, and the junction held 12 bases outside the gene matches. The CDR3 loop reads CASTDQGAGESPLHF. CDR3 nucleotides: TGTGCCAGCACGGACCAGGGGGCCGGGGAATCACCCCTCCACTTT.

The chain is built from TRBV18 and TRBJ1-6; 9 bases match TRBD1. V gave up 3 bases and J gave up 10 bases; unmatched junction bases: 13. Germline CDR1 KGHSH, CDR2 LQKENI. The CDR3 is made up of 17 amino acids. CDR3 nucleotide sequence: TGTGCCAGCTCACCTGTTCCACCGGGACAGGGAGGATCACCCCTCCACTTT. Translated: CASSPVPPGQGGSPLHF.

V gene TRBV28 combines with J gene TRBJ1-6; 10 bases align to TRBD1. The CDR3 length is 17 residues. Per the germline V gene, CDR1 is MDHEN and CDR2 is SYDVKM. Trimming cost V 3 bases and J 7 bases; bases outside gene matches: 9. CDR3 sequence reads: CASSLAGTGATNSPLHF. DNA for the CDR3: TGTGCCAGCAGTTTGGCGGGGACAGGGGCTACAAATTCACCCCTCCACTTT.

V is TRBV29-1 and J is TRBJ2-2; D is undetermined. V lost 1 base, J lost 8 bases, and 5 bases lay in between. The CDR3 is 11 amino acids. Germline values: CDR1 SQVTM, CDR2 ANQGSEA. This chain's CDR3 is CSVEALGELFF. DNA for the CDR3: TGCAGCGTTGAAGCCCTGGGGGAGCTGTTTTTT.

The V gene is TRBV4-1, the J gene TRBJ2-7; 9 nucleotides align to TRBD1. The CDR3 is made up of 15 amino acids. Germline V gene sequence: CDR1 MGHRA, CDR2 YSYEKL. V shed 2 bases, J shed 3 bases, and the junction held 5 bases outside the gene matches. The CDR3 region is CASSQTDRGIYEQYF. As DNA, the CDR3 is TGCGCCAGCAGCCAAACGGACAGGGGCATCTACGAGCAGTACTTC.

This CDR3 is CASSPSSGGAYEQYF. CDR3 sequence (DNA): TGTGCCAGCAGCCCCTCTAGCGGGGGGGCCTACGAGCAGTACTTC. This chain links TRBV7-2 with TRBJ2-7, with 12 bases lining up with TRBD2. The junction had 4 bases not matched to a gene; V was cut back by 5 bases and J by 2 bases. The CDR3 totals 15 residues. Per germline, CDR1 SGHTA and CDR2 FQGNSA. Looking up the rest from reference TRBV7-2 and TRBJ2-7 gives the full variable domain: GAGVSQSPSNKVTEKGKDVELRCDPISGHTALYWYRQSLGQGLEFLIYFQGNSAPDKSGLPSDRFSAERTGGSVSTLTIQRTQQEDSAVYLCASSPSSGGAYEQYFGPGTRLTVT.